Listed below are T cell receptor beta chains from one sample, sequenced in a study of blood T cell repertoires in COVID-19. Profiled with immunoSEQ multiplex PCR; TCRdb holds only in-frame clones, not every one. This table has 200,000 to 250,000 clones, approximately 81% appearing once. The source material was PBMCs or T cells enriched from blood (not recorded which). The receptors were sampled from a woman between 45 and 65 years old with acute COVID-19. Both conserved end residues are part of each CDR3. Fields, in order: CDR3 protein, CDR3 DNA, CDR3 length, D gene, V gene, clone size, J gene. D genes are given only for firm matches. The listing skips clone size in some rows; elsewhere it reads once, few, many or a size class.

CDR3aa: CASSLDLSYEQYF
CDR3nt: TGTGCCAGCAGCCTGGACCTATCCTACGAGCAGTACTTC
len: 13
d_gene: .
v_gene: TRBV5-4
abundance: .
j_gene: TRBJ2-7

CDR3aa: CASSFSQNYGYTF
CDR3nt: TGTGCCAGCAGCTTTTCACAGAACTATGGCTACACCTTC
len: 13
d_gene: .
v_gene: TRBV5-4
abundance: .
j_gene: TRBJ1-2

CDR3aa: CASSQEGQGLNNEQFF
CDR3nt: TGTGCCAGCAGCCAAGAGGGACAGGGGCTTAACAATGAGCAGTTCTTC
len: 16
d_gene: TRBD1
v_gene: TRBV3-1/TRBV3-2
abundance: .
j_gene: TRBJ2-1

CDR3aa: CAWRPSGRPNEQFF
CDR3nt: TGTGCCTGGAGGCCTAGCGGGAGACCCAATGAGCAGTTCTTC
len: 14
d_gene: TRBD2
v_gene: TRBV30
abundance: .
j_gene: TRBJ2-1

CDR3aa: CASSPPGLQGRNTEAFF
CDR3nt: TGTGCCAGCTCACCACCGGGGTTACAGGGGAGGAACACTGAAGCTTTCTTT
len: 17
d_gene: TRBD1
v_gene: TRBV18
abundance: .
j_gene: TRBJ1-1

CDR3aa: CASRDRETGQHF
CDR3nt: TGTGCCAGCAGGGACAGGGAGACGGGGCAGCATTTT
len: 12
d_gene: TRBD1
v_gene: TRBV27
abundance: .
j_gene: TRBJ1-5

CDR3aa: CASSLALLAGVGNEQFF
CDR3nt: TGTGCCAGCAGCTTGGCTCTACTAGCGGGAGTTGGCAATGAGCAGTTCTTC
len: 17
d_gene: TRBD2
v_gene: TRBV5-4
abundance: once
j_gene: TRBJ2-1

CDR3aa: CASSPRAQKLIGNYEQYF
CDR3nt: TGTGCCAGCAGCCCCAGGGCGCAGAAACTAATAGGGAACTACGAGCAGTACTTC
len: 18
d_gene: .
v_gene: TRBV13
abundance: .
j_gene: TRBJ2-7

CDR3aa: CASSLSVEEHSGNTIYF
CDR3nt: TGTGCCAGCAGCTTAAGTGTCGAGGAGCACTCTGGAAACACCATATATTTT
len: 17
d_gene: .
v_gene: TRBV7-8
abundance: .
j_gene: TRBJ1-3

CDR3aa: CASSATTGTHYGYTF
CDR3nt: TGTGCCAGCAGCGCAACGACAGGGACCCACTATGGCTACACCTTC
len: 15
d_gene: TRBD1
v_gene: TRBV7-2
abundance: .
j_gene: TRBJ1-2

CDR3aa: CASSQEEGRVDTQYF
CDR3nt: TGCGCCAGCAGCCAAGAGGAGGGGCGAGTGGATACGCAGTATTTT
len: 15
d_gene: .
v_gene: TRBV4-3
abundance: .
j_gene: TRBJ2-3

CDR3aa: CSVYGLAGGNYNEQFF
CDR3nt: TGCAGCGTTTATGGACTAGCGGGAGGGAACTACAATGAGCAGTTCTTC
len: 16
d_gene: TRBD2
v_gene: TRBV29-1
abundance: .
j_gene: TRBJ2-1

CDR3aa: CASSPGQGGFGGQYF
CDR3nt: TGTGCCAGCAGCCCCGGACAGGGAGGGTTTGGCGGGCAGTACTTC
len: 15
d_gene: .
v_gene: TRBV27
abundance: .
j_gene: TRBJ2-7

CDR3aa: CASSSHIGNTIYF
CDR3nt: TGTGCCAGCAGCTCCCACATTGGTAACACCATATATTTT
len: 13
d_gene: .
v_gene: TRBV28
abundance: .
j_gene: TRBJ1-3

CDR3aa: CASSNARGPTRYEQYF
CDR3nt: TGTGCCAGCAGCAACGCCCGAGGTCCCACCCGCTACGAGCAGTACTTC
len: 16
d_gene: .
v_gene: TRBV21-1
abundance: .
j_gene: TRBJ2-7

CDR3aa: CASSQDWGRTGGYGYTF
CDR3nt: TGCGCCAGCAGCCAAGACTGGGGCCGGACAGGGGGCTATGGCTACACCTTC
len: 17
d_gene: TRBD1
v_gene: TRBV4-3
abundance: .
j_gene: TRBJ1-2

CDR3aa: CASRSAVYNEQFF
CDR3nt: TGTGCCAGCAGATCTGCGGTTTACAATGAGCAGTTCTTC
len: 13
d_gene: .
v_gene: TRBV28
abundance: .
j_gene: TRBJ2-1

CDR3aa: CSVELPGTGVSDTQYF
CDR3nt: TGCAGCGTTGAACTACCCGGGACAGGGGTTTCGGATACGCAGTATTTT
len: 16
d_gene: TRBD1
v_gene: TRBV29-1
abundance: .
j_gene: TRBJ2-3

CDR3aa: CASSQDGLLQYF
CDR3nt: TGCGCCAGCAGCCAAGATGGGCTTCTGCAGTACTTC
len: 12
d_gene: .
v_gene: TRBV4-1
abundance: .
j_gene: TRBJ2-7

CDR3aa: CASSQLSGTSGGLYEQYF
CDR3nt: TGCGCCAGCAGCCAGCTTAGCGGGACTAGCGGGGGACTTTACGAGCAGTACTTC
len: 18
d_gene: TRBD2
v_gene: TRBV4-1
abundance: many
j_gene: TRBJ2-7

CDR3aa: CASSPRGGLRETQYF
CDR3nt: TGTGCCAGCAGCCCCCGAGGAGGGTTAAGAGAGACCCAGTACTTC
len: 15
d_gene: .
v_gene: TRBV3-1/TRBV3-2
abundance: .
j_gene: TRBJ2-5

CDR3aa: CASSRDRTQQYF
CDR3nt: TGTGCCAGCAGCCGGGACAGGACACAGCAGTACTTC
len: 12
d_gene: TRBD1
v_gene: TRBV12-3/TRBV12-4
abundance: .
j_gene: TRBJ2-7

CDR3aa: CASSHDQGVNEKLFF
CDR3nt: TGTGCCAGCTCCCACGACCAAGGGGTAAATGAAAAACTGTTTTTT
len: 15
d_gene: .
v_gene: TRBV18
abundance: .
j_gene: TRBJ1-4

CDR3aa: CASSPHRVGATNEKLFF
CDR3nt: TGTGCCAGCTCACCCCACAGGGTTGGGGCAACTAATGAAAAACTGTTTTTT
len: 17
d_gene: .
v_gene: TRBV18
abundance: .
j_gene: TRBJ1-4

CDR3aa: CASSLPRTGGVGYSNQPQHF
CDR3nt: TGTGCCAGTAGTCTACCCCGGACAGGGGGCGTGGGGTATAGCAATCAGCCCCAGCATTTT
len: 20
d_gene: TRBD1
v_gene: TRBV19
abundance: .
j_gene: TRBJ1-5

CDR3aa: CASSTGINTGELFF
CDR3nt: TGTGCCAGCAGCACCGGGATTAACACCGGGGAGCTGTTTTTT
len: 14
d_gene: .
v_gene: TRBV11-2
abundance: .
j_gene: TRBJ2-2

CDR3aa: CASSFGTGGASGTDTQYF
CDR3nt: TGTGCCAGCAGCTTCGGGACAGGGGGAGCTTCGGGCACAGATACGCAGTATTTT
len: 18
d_gene: TRBD1
v_gene: TRBV7-6
abundance: .
j_gene: TRBJ2-3

CDR3aa: CASSPPRGGSNQPQHF
CDR3nt: TGTGCCAGCAGCCCCCCTCGGGGGGGGTCAAATCAGCCCCAGCATTTT
len: 16
d_gene: .
v_gene: TRBV3-1/TRBV3-2
abundance: .
j_gene: TRBJ1-5

CDR3aa: CASSPTPTGGGGYTF
CDR3nt: TGTGCCAGCAGCCCGACACCTACAGGGGGCGGTGGCTACACCTTC
len: 15
d_gene: TRBD1
v_gene: TRBV5-5
abundance: .
j_gene: TRBJ1-2

CDR3aa: CASSPVQGRNTIYF
CDR3nt: TGTGCCAGCTCACCGGTGCAGGGGCGAAACACCATATATTTT
len: 14
d_gene: .
v_gene: TRBV18
abundance: .
j_gene: TRBJ1-3

CDR3aa: CATSSDGTPGTGELFF
CDR3nt: TGTGCCACCAGCTCTGACGGGACACCCGGGACCGGGGAGCTGTTTTTT
len: 16
d_gene: .
v_gene: TRBV24-1
abundance: .
j_gene: TRBJ2-2

CDR3aa: CASRVRDIASYGYTF
CDR3nt: TGTGCCAGTAGGGTCCGGGACATCGCCTCCTATGGCTACACCTTC
len: 15
d_gene: .
v_gene: TRBV19
abundance: .
j_gene: TRBJ1-2

CDR3aa: CASTPWGDGYTF
CDR3nt: TGTGCCAGCACCCCTTGGGGGGATGGCTACACCTTC
len: 12
d_gene: .
v_gene: TRBV11-2
abundance: .
j_gene: TRBJ1-2

CDR3aa: CSASTGPPYEQYF
CDR3nt: TGCAGTGCTAGTACAGGGCCCCCCTACGAGCAGTACTTC
len: 13
d_gene: .
v_gene: TRBV20-1
abundance: .
j_gene: TRBJ2-7

CDR3aa: CASSRGLAGTTSSYEQYF
CDR3nt: TGCGCCAGCAGCCGGGGACTAGCGGGAACAACCAGCTCCTACGAGCAGTACTTC
len: 18
d_gene: TRBD2
v_gene: TRBV5-1
abundance: .
j_gene: TRBJ2-7

CDR3aa: CASSFESANYGYTF
CDR3nt: TGTGCCAGCAGTTTCGAAAGCGCTAACTATGGCTACACCTTC
len: 14
d_gene: .
v_gene: TRBV28
abundance: .
j_gene: TRBJ1-2

CDR3aa: CASSLLQGPYEQYF
CDR3nt: TGTGCCAGCAGCCTTCTACAGGGGCCCTACGAGCAGTACTTC
len: 14
d_gene: TRBD1
v_gene: TRBV14
abundance: .
j_gene: TRBJ2-7

CDR3aa: CASSQDSLAWRTQYF
CDR3nt: TGTGCCAGCAGCCAAGATTCACTAGCGTGGAGAACGCAGTATTTT
len: 15
d_gene: TRBD2
v_gene: TRBV3-1/TRBV3-2
abundance: .
j_gene: TRBJ2-3

CDR3aa: CASSGGIVEEQYF
CDR3nt: TGTGCCAGCTCAGGGGGGATTGTGGAGGAGCAGTACTTC
len: 13
d_gene: .
v_gene: TRBV18
abundance: few
j_gene: TRBJ2-7

CDR3aa: CASSLQGGNSPLHF
CDR3nt: TGTGCCAGCTCACTCCAAGGGGGTAATTCACCCCTCCACTTT
len: 14
d_gene: .
v_gene: TRBV18
abundance: .
j_gene: TRBJ1-6